This T cell receptor (beta chain) came from a study of cytomegalovirus exposure and HLA in healthy donors. The V end was cut by 0 bases, the J end by 2 bases, with 12 bases between. The CDR3 totals 16 residues. Germline V lookup: CDR1 MNHNS, CDR2 SASEGT. Primers included in the PCR were 60 Vbeta and 13 Jbeta primers. Using immunoSEQ multiplex PCR, the repertoire was profiled, and TCRdb retains in-frame clones only, with some absent. The listing contains about 91,000 clones. The sample consisted of PBMCs. This TCR came from a woman aged 25 to 39 in good health and CMV-seronegative. V is TRBV6-1 and J is TRBJ2-3; D perhaps matches TRBD2 (7 bases). This chain's CDR3 is CASSEALAGATDTQYF. CDR3 nucleotides: TGTGCCAGCAGTGAAGCGCTTGCGGGGGCCACAGATACGCAGTATTTT.